One T cell receptor beta chain is described in this entry. Its antigen remains unknown. This sample stems from a study of OX40 agonist ivuxolimab in advanced cancers. Findings of the study overall: On average, CD8+ T cells showed a greater number of expanded clones than CD4+.

TCRdb's table, derived via immunoSEQ multiplex PCR, lists solely in-frame clones and lacks some. Here the sample spans approximately 120,000 clones, around 92% being singletons. Germline CDR1 reads SQVTM; CDR2 reads ANQGSEA. The CDR3 runs to 12 residues. Sequenced here: CD4+ or CD8+ T cells sorted from blood, sampled in a trial of the OX40 agonist ivuxolimab. This rearrangement joins TRBV29-1 to TRBJ1-5; 9 positions agree with TRBD1. The sequence was collected from an adult with an advanced solid tumor such as melanoma, head and neck, liver or kidney cancer. As DNA, the CDR3 is TGCGCCACGGGACAGGGCGTTCAGCCCCAGCATTTT. Translating it yields CATGQGVQPQHF. Filled out from reference TRBV29-1 and TRBJ1-5, the complete variable domain reads SAVISQKPSRDICQRGTSLTIQCQVDSQVTMMFWYRQQPGQSLTLIATANQGSEATYESGFVIDKFPISRPNLTFSTLTVSNMSPEDSSIYLCATGQGVQPQHFGDGTRLSIL.